This T cell receptor (beta chain) was identified in a study of CD8 T cells in ankylosing spondylitis. Study-wide results and caveats: Seemingly characteristic of ankylosing spondylitis blood was a TCR beta motif consisting of eight highly homologous variants.

CDR1 and CDR2 from the germline V gene are ENHRY and SYGVKD. V shed 6 bases and J 4 bases; nucleotides not matched to a gene: 6. CDR3 size: 14 residues. TCRdb fed the 5' RACE reads into MiXCR, producing one record per CDR3 protein. The sample lists about 460,000 distinct CDR3 sequences, approximately 5.3% occurring once. This clonotype was detected ten times or more. Its matching antigen is unknown. This chain uses TRBV10-3 with TRBJ1-5, with 7 nucleotides matching TRBD1. This clonotype originated in a male donor with ankylosing spondylitis. The sample consisted of blood, either unsorted or a sorted T cell fraction (not recorded which). The CDR3 loop is CAIRGPGQNQPQHF. As DNA, the CDR3 is TGTGCCATCAGGGGTCCGGGACAGAATCAGCCCCAGCATTTT.